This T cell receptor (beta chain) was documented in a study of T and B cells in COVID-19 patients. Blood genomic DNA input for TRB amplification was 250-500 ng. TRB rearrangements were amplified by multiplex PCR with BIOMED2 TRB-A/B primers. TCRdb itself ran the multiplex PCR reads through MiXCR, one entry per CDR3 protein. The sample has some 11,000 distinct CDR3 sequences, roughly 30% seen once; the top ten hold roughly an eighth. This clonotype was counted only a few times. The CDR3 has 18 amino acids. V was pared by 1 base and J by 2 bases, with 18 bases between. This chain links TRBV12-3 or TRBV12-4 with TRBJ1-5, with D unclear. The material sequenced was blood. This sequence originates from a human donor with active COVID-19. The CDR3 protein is CASSLEGRYVVGNQPQHF. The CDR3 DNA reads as TGTGCCAGCAGTTTAGAGGGTAGATACGTGGTAGGCAATCAGCCCCAGCATTTT.